Below, 30 T cell receptor beta chains from the same sample are listed, as sequenced in a study of T cells after yellow fever vaccination. TCRdb used MiXCR to reprocess the 5' RACE reads, holding one entry per CDR3 protein. The repertoire holds some 390,000 distinct CDR3 sequences, with about 6.2% as singletons. The sample in question was PBMCs, obtained 5 days after the yellow fever booster vaccination. The source is a man aged 30 to 39 who received the YFV17D yellow fever vaccine.

The genes are TRBV5-6 and TRBJ1-3; D uncertain. Germline-derived CDR1 and CDR2 are SGHDT and YYEEEE. V was trimmed by 4 bases and J by 0 bases, leaving 11 bases between them. CDR3 length equals 15 residues. The CDR3 spells CASSILDHSGNTIYF. The CDR3, as DNA: TGTGCCAGCAGCATCTTAGACCACTCTGGAAACACCATATATTTT.

This clonotype has ten or more counts. The CDR3 DNA follows: TGTGCCACCCAGGGGCAGGGGGCTTTGTACGAGCAGTACTTC. Protein sequence: CATQGQGALYEQYF. V and J are TRBV6-1 and TRBJ2-7; TRBD1 agrees at 8 bases. The J segment lost 4 bases and the V segment lost 10 bases, leaving 12 bases of the junction unmatched. Germline V gene data show CDR1 as MNHNS and CDR2 as SASEGT. The CDR3 spans 14 residues.

This clonotype was picked up a small number of times. This chain uses TRBV7-9 with TRBJ1-1; D is unresolved. This CDR3 comprises 10 residues. V was trimmed by 3 bases and J by 6 bases, leaving 2 bases between them. Per germline, CDR1 SEHNR and CDR2 FQNEAQ (reference sequence). The CDR3, as DNA: TGTGCCAGCAGCTTGGCTGAAGCTTTCTTT. This encodes CASSLAEAFF.

This clonotype was detected only a few times. This chain connects TRBV29-1 to TRBJ1-5; 11 bases fit TRBD1. The CDR3 is 14 residues long. V lost 6 bases and J lost 3; bases outside the gene matches: 4. Per the germline V gene, CDR1 is SQVTM and CDR2 is ANQGSEA. The CDR3 loop is CSVSGQGVNQPQHF. CDR3 coding DNA: TGCAGCGTGTCGGGACAGGGGGTCAATCAGCCCCAGCATTTT. Looking up the rest from reference TRBV29-1 and TRBJ1-5 gives the full variable domain: SAVISQKPSRDICQRGTSLTIQCQVDSQVTMMFWYRQQPGQSLTLIATANQGSEATYESGFVIDKFPISRPNLTFSTLTVSNMSPEDSSIYLCSVSGQGVNQPQHFGDGTRLSIL.

This clonotype was seen more than once but under ten times. This chain uses TRBV12-3 or TRBV12-4 with TRBJ1-1; D gene ambiguous. This CDR3 is built from 13 residues. Trimming pared 7 bases from V and 3 bases from J, leaving 12 bases between. The CDR3 DNA sequence: TGTGCCAGCACCCTACCGCCGGACACTGAAGCTTTCTTT. Translation: CASTLPPDTEAFF.

This clonotype was detected ten times or more. The chain combines TRBV4-2 with TRBJ1-4; 7 bases agree with TRBD1. Germline CDR1 and CDR2: LGHNA and YNFKEQ. The CDR3 has 16 residues. V trimming: 1 base; J trimming: 7 bases; junction bases outside the gene matches: 9. The CDR3 sequence is CASSQAMYRGGEKLFF. For the CDR3, the DNA is TGTGCCAGCAGCCAAGCCATGTACAGGGGTGGTGAAAAACTGTTTTTT.

This clonotype came up many times. The chain couples TRBV5-4 to TRBJ2-3; 7 nucleotides match TRBD2. CDR3 length equals 15 residues. V shed 4 bases, J shed 3 bases, and the junction held 8 bases outside the gene matches. Germline V gives CDR1 SGHNT, CDR2 YYREEE (reference sequence). The CDR3: CASSPKGGRTDTQYF. The CDR3 DNA is TGTGCCAGCAGCCCGAAGGGCGGGAGAACAGATACGCAGTATTTT.

J is TRBJ1-1 and V is TRBV10-3; no definite D call. CDR1 is ENHRY and CDR2 is SYGVKD in the germline V gene. V was clipped by 3 bases and J by 4 bases, with 12 bases between them. This CDR3 is 14 amino acids long. The CDR3 loop reads CAISDFGLGTEAFF. The CDR3 nucleotides are TGTGCCATCAGTGATTTTGGGCTGGGCACTGAAGCTTTCTTT.

The genes are TRBV7-8 and TRBJ2-1, with 14 positions matching TRBD2. The CDR3 loop spans 13 amino acids. CDR1 is SGHVS and CDR2 is FQNEAQ in the germline V gene. Trimming removed 5 bases from V and 15 bases from J; junction bases left unmatched: 6. The CDR3: CASSRTSGRQPFF. The CDR3 DNA follows: TGTGCCAGCAGCCGGACTAGCGGGAGGCAGCCGTTCTTC.

This clonotype was seen a handful of times. V usage is TRBV7-9 and J usage is TRBJ2-1, with a tentative D call TRBD2 (5 bases). The CDR3 sequence is 15 residues long. CDR1 and CDR2 (germline): SEHNR, FQNEAQ (reference sequence). V was clipped by 7 bases and J by 5 bases, with 18 bases between them. CDR3: CASISLRAEHNEQFF. CDR3 nucleotides: TGTGCCAGCATCTCCCTCCGAGCGGAGCACAATGAGCAGTTCTTC.

This sequence joins TRBV20-1 and TRBJ2-1, with D uncertain. V dropped 4 bases and J dropped 8 bases, with 9 bases sitting between them. This CDR3 comprises 11 residues. Germline assignment: CDR1 DFQATT and CDR2 SNEGSKA (reference sequence). The CDR3 nucleotides are TGCAGTGCTACGCCCATGGATGAGCAGTTCTTC. Residues: CSATPMDEQFF.

In this sample, this clonotype turned up many times. The V call is TRBV12-3 or TRBV12-4, the J call TRBJ2-7; maybe TRBD2 (5 bases). The CDR3 sequence is 15 residues long. Trimming took off 3 bases at V and 2 bases at J, with 14 bases between the two ends. The CDR3 is CASSFSEGLTYEQYF. CDR3 bases: TGTGCCAGCAGTTTCTCTGAGGGCCTAACCTACGAGCAGTACTTC.

This clonotype was picked up many times. V usage is TRBV4-3 and J usage is TRBJ2-5; a possible D gene is TRBD1 (6 bases). The V gene lost 1 base and the J gene lost 9 bases, with 12 bases spanning the gap. This CDR3 spans 13 amino acids. Germline V gives CDR1 LGHNA, CDR2 YSLEER. The CDR3 spells CASSQVPDSAQYF. The CDR3, as DNA: TGCGCCAGCAGCCAAGTCCCGGACAGTGCCCAGTACTTC.

This chain uses TRBV5-4 with TRBJ2-4; D is perhaps TRBD2 (5 bases). Germline V gene sequence: CDR1 SGHNT, CDR2 YYREEE (reference sequence). The germline V and J ends were trimmed by 4 bases and 0 bases, with 8 bases remaining between them. This CDR3 has 14 residues. As DNA, the CDR3 is TGTGCCAGCAGCAACGGACTAGCCAAAAACATTCAGTACTTC. Amino acid sequence: CASSNGLAKNIQYF. Filled out from reference TRBV5-4 and TRBJ2-4, the complete variable domain reads ETGVTQSPTHLIKTRGQQVTLRCSSQSGHNTVSWYQQALGQGPQFIFQYYREEENGRGNFPPRFSGLQFPNYSSELNVNALELDDSALYLCASSNGLAKNIQYFGAGTRLSVL.

J is TRBJ2-2 and V is TRBV6-5; D is unresolved. The CDR3 extends over 12 amino acids. CDR1 and CDR2 from the germline V gene are MNHEY and SVGAGI. V lost 7 bases and J 6 bases, leaving 9 bases between the germline ends. The DNA of the CDR3 is TGTGCCAGCAAGGACGGGTCCGGGGAGCTGTTTTTT. Its protein product is CASKDGSGELFF.

CDR3 DNA sequence: TGCAGTGCGAAGGGTCTGGCGGGCCGGATTACGCAGTATTTT. Encoded protein: CSAKGLAGRITQYF. J is TRBJ2-3 and V is TRBV20-1, with D tentatively TRBD2 (5 bases). V was shortened by 6 bases and J by 8 bases, with 21 bases between the two germline ends. Germline V gene lookup returns CDR1 DFQATT and CDR2 SNEGSKA (reference sequence). This CDR3 has 14 residues.

This rearrangement joins TRBV28 to TRBJ2-7, with D hard to call. CDR3 length: 12 residues. Germline V lookup: CDR1 MDHEN, CDR2 SYDVKM. The ends were cut back, 5 bases at V and 4 bases at J, with 9 bases in the middle. CDR3 bases: TGTGCCAGCAGTCCGACACTTTACGAGCAGTACTTC. Translated: CASSPTLYEQYF.

This sequence joins TRBV28 and TRBJ2-1; the D is unclear. CDR3 length: 10 residues. Germline CDR1 and CDR2: MDHEN and SYDVKM. V lost 7 bases and J lost 4, with 2 bases in between. CDR3 DNA: TGTGCCAGCAAATACAATGAGCAGTTCTTC. This gives the protein CASKYNEQFF. Supplemented by reference TRBV28 and TRBJ2-1, the full variable domain reads DVKVTQSSRYLVKRTGEKVFLECVQDMDHENMFWYRQDPGLGLRLIYFSYDVKMKEKGDIPEGYSVSREKKERFSLILESASTNQTSMYLCASKYNEQFFGPGTRLTVL.

V and J are TRBV30 and TRBJ1-6; TRBD1 might be the D (5 bases). Germline V gene lookup returns CDR1 GTSNPN and CDR2 SVGIG (reference sequence). V was trimmed by 4 bases and J by 7 bases, leaving 14 bases between them. The CDR3 consists of 14 residues. The CDR3 region has the DNA TGTGCCTGGACCGGGTTGGGACTGAATTCACCCCTCCACTTT. Its translation: CAWTGLGLNSPLHF.

This rearrangement joins TRBV5-1 to TRBJ2-6, with 8 positions matching TRBD2. Germline V gives CDR1 SGHRS, CDR2 YFSETQ. V lost 2 bases and J lost 0; bases outside the gene matches: 22. The length of the CDR3 is 23 residues. The CDR3 loop reads CASSFNPGLEGRGPSSGANVLTF. The CDR3 DNA reads TGCGCCAGCAGCTTTAATCCGGGACTAGAAGGACGAGGACCCAGCTCTGGGGCCAACGTCCTGACTTTC.

This clonotype turned up a few times. The chain is built from TRBV5-1 and TRBJ1-1, with 7 bases lining up with TRBD1. Germline V gene sequence: CDR1 SGHRS, CDR2 YFSETQ. J gave up 0 bases and V 5 bases, and 13 bases lay outside the gene matches. The CDR3 has 17 residues. The CDR3 spells CASSRMGGDRVNTEAFF. In nucleotides, the CDR3 is TGCGCCAGCAGTAGAATGGGCGGAGACAGGGTGAACACTGAAGCTTTCTTT.

This clonotype has just a few counts. The V gene is TRBV20-1, the J gene TRBJ2-4; D is possibly TRBD1 (6 bases). The CDR3 totals 13 residues. Germline V gene data show CDR1 as DFQATT and CDR2 as SNEGSKA (reference sequence). V was pared by 3 bases and J by 10 bases, with 16 bases between. The CDR3 loop reads CSARDPRRGIQYF. CDR3 in DNA: TGCAGTGCTAGGGATCCCCGCAGGGGTATTCAGTACTTC.

The chain recombines TRBV5-6 with TRBJ1-5, with D hard to call. The germline V gene encodes CDR1 SGHDT and CDR2 YYEEEE. This CDR3 contains 13 residues. With 0 bases removed from V and 8 bases from J, the gap between germline ends came to 9 bases. This chain's CDR3 is CASSLGRSEPQHF. DNA of the CDR3: TGTGCCAGCAGCTTGGGCAGGAGTGAGCCCCAGCATTTT.

This clonotype was seen more than once but under ten times. This chain links TRBV7-2 with TRBJ2-4; 8 bases line up with TRBD2. CDR3 length: 14 amino acids. Germline V gives CDR1 SGHTA, CDR2 FQGNSA. The V and J ends lost 2 bases and 15 bases, in that order; junction bases with no gene match: 12. In DNA form, the CDR3 reads TGTGCCAGCAGCTTATCCCCCACTAGCGGAAGGGGGTACTTC. This encodes CASSLSPTSGRGYF.

This clonotype was counted ten times or more. The chain carries TRBV6-1 and TRBJ1-2; 7 nucleotides match TRBD1. Germline lookup yields CDR1 MNHNS and CDR2 SASEGT. The V and J ends lost 6 bases and 0 bases, in that order; junction bases with no gene match: 4. The CDR3 covers 14 residues. This CDR3 is CASSRQGANYGYTF. Written as DNA, the CDR3 is TGTGCCAGCAGCCGACAGGGAGCTAACTATGGCTACACCTTC.

This clonotype appeared many times. The chain is built from TRBV5-1 and TRBJ2-2; no definite D call. The germline V and J ends were trimmed by 0 bases and 6 bases, with 9 bases remaining between them. CDR1 and CDR2 from the germline V gene are SGHRS and YFSETQ. The CDR3 length is 14 residues. The CDR3 spells CASSLVPPAGELFF. The CDR3 nucleotides are TGCGCCAGCAGCTTGGTACCCCCAGCCGGGGAGCTGTTTTTT.

V and J are TRBV6-1 and TRBJ2-3; 9 positions agree with TRBD2. The CDR3 length is 15 residues. The V and J ends lost 5 bases and 0 bases, in that order; junction bases with no gene match: 3. Germline V gene lookup returns CDR1 MNHNS and CDR2 SASEGT. For the CDR3, the DNA is TGTGCCAGCAGTAGGACTAGCGCGAGCACAGATACGCAGTATTTT. Protein: CASSRTSASTDTQYF.

This clonotype showed up just a few times. The chain combines TRBV18 with TRBJ1-1; unclear D gene. The CDR3 length is 13 residues. Trimming stripped 6 bases from V and 3 bases from J, with 11 bases between. CDR1 and CDR2 (germline): KGHSH, LQKENI. The CDR3 DNA reads as TGTGCCAGCTCCCCGGGTTTAGACACTGAAGCTTTCTTT. It is translated as CASSPGLDTEAFF.

In its sample, this clonotype was seen many times. CDR3 DNA: TGTGCCACCAGTGATTACAGAAACGAGCAGTACTTC. It codes for CATSDYRNEQYF. The chain recombines TRBV24-1 with TRBJ2-7; no clear D gene. The CDR3 is 12 residues long. Trimming stripped 2 bases from V and 5 bases from J, with 6 bases between. The germline CDR1 and CDR2 sequences are KGHDR and SFDVKD.

J is TRBJ2-5 and V is TRBV6-2 or TRBV6-3; D uncertain. Germline V gene data show CDR1 as MNHEY and CDR2 as SVGEGT. The V gene lost 7 bases and the J gene lost 5 bases, with 11 bases spanning the gap. The CDR3 is 12 amino acids. This chain's CDR3 is CASTRLGETQYF. The CDR3 DNA reads TGTGCCAGCACTCGATTGGGGGAGACCCAGTACTTC.